This entry concerns a single TCR beta chain. This sample was taken from a study of blood T cell repertoires in COVID-19. Study in general: Specimens from acute and convalescent COVID-19 originated in the United States, Italy and Spain.

Participants were aged about 18 to 90 years, lived in roughly 25 US areas, and enrolled virtually. Per the original methods: Quantification of nucleated cells was approximated via reference gene primer amplification. Repertoires were generated with immunoSEQ multiplex PCR, while TCRdb's copy carries only in-frame clones and drops some. V and J calls and clone size are given by that table; D and trimming were obtained from the DNA. The sample has under 250,000 clones, approximately 81% seen once. Germline-derived CDR1 and CDR2 are MGHRA and YSYEKL. There are 17 residues in the CDR3. J gave up 6 bases and V 0 bases, and 9 bases lay outside the gene matches.

This clonotype was sampled from a woman in her forties or fifties with acute COVID-19. The chain is built from TRBV4-1 and TRBJ2-2, with 8 bases matching TRBD2. Specimen: PBMCs or T cells enriched from blood (not recorded which). The chain's CDR3 is CASSQDLSGRMSGELFF. DNA of the CDR3: TGCGCCAGCAGCCAAGATCTGAGCGGGAGAATGTCCGGGGAGCTGTTTTTT.